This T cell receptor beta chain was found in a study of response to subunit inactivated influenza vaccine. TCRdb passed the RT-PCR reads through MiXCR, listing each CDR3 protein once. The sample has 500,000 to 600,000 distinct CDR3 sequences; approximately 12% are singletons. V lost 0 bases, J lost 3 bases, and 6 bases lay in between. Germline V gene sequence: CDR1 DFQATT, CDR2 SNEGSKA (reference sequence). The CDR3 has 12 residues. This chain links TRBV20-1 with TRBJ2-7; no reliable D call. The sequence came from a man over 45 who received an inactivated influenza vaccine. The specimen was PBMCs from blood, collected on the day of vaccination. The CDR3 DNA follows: TGCAGTGCTAGAGATCAGGTCTACGAGCAGTACTTC. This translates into CSARDQVYEQYF.